The TCR beta chain described here comes from a study of radiation and T cells in renal cell carcinoma. Looking at the study overall: Nephrectomy followed 15 Gy stereotactic body radiation by 4 weeks.

Time point described: baseline pretreatment blood. The treatment: 15 Gy SBRT to primary tumor, nephrectomy 4 weeks later. The CDR3 is 14 residues long. V lost 5 bases and J lost 4; bases outside the gene matches: 3. The V gene's germline CDR1 is SGHTA and CDR2 FQGNSA. This table comes from immunoSEQ multiplex PCR, and its TCRdb copy is limited to in-frame clones, with some not included. The sample shows 110,000 to 150,000 clones, roughly 85% of them seen only once. The specimen was blood, collected from a patient whose treatment included radiotherapy and nephrectomy. The TCR was taken from a woman aged 45-60 years with renal cell carcinoma. The V and J genes are TRBV7-2 and TRBJ1-4; 8 nucleotides align to TRBD1. The CDR3 DNA follows: TGTGCCAGCAGCGGACAGGGCGATAATGAAAAACTGTTTTTT. Its protein is CASSGQGDNEKLFF.